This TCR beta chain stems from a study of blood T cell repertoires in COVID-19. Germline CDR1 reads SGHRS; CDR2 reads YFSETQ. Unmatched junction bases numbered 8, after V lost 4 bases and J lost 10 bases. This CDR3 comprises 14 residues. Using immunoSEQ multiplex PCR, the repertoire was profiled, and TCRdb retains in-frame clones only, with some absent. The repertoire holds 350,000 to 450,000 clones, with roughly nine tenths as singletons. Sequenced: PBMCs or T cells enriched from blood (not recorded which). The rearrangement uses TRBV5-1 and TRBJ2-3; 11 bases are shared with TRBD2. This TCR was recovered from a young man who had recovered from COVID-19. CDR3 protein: CASSPAGTSGSQYF. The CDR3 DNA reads TGCGCCAGCAGCCCGGCGGGGACTAGCGGATCGCAGTATTTT.